The text below deals with one T cell receptor (beta chain). Its antigen is still unknown. No clone much larger than this one lies a single base away; base qualities are absent. The identical CDR3 is also encoded by other nucleotide sequences in the sample. The data originate from a study of shared clonotypes between healthy human individuals (dated by TCRdb to between 2020 and 2021). Context from the whole study: The cohort included a few men and a couple of women between 18 and 49 years of age. To estimate repertoire size and how much clonotypes are shared between individuals, the study performed deep sequencing of blood TCR repertoires from about five healthy adults. Leukapheresis yielded between about 0.85 and 9.5 billion PBMCs per donor. For each donor, CD4 naive and CD4 memory were each run on three plates, CD8 naive on two plates, and CD8 memory on one plate. Different laboratories and diverse techniques were used to prepare libraries and sequence TCR repertoires, to increase sequencing depth and limit assay-specific biases.

Donors were healthy HIV-negative adults with no recently reported acute infections or vaccinations. Every donor was a Caucasian adult living in Nashville, Tennessee, USA. CD4+ T cells were enriched by magnetic negative selection; naive cells were then positively selected on CD45RA, and the negative fraction formed the memory subset. Blood was collected by leukapheresis, and PBMCs were isolated by Ficoll-Histopaque density gradient centrifugation and then cryopreserved in liquid nitrogen vapor phase. Analytical flow cytometry was used to check the purity and quantity of every magnetically sorted T cell population. Genomic DNA was isolated from every sorted fraction and measured by UV absorbance on a Nanodrop 2000c. Overall results and qualifications from the work: Only blood was sampled, and tissue TCR repertoires likely differ from those in blood. Pairwise subsampling indicated that sequencing depth was expected to affect the degree of clonotype sharing among donors. The genetic and exposure-history diversity represented was limited by the small number of donors. Rarefaction of sorted-subset datasets indicated incomplete sequencing despite the large sequencing depth. Naive subsets generally had larger estimated clonotype richness than memory subsets did. Clonotypes shared by all four sorted-subset donors showed higher generation probabilities than non-shared clonotypes. When a handful of donors were compared, the shared fraction of clonotypes was around 5% for naive CD4, 3.5% to 4% for naive CD8, 2.3% for memory CD4, and 0.35% to 0.4% for memory CD8.

Using the deep immunoSEQ assay, TCR CDR3 regions were amplified from genomic DNA by multiplex PCR. For each cell subset, the extracted genomic DNA was distributed evenly across all wells of several immunoSEQ 96-well plates, and each plate served as one replicate. For sorted subsets, 200 to 250 ng genomic DNA, equal to 30,000 to 35,000 T cell genomes, was loaded into each replicate PCR. Purified libraries were quantified with a Qubit 3.0 fluorometer, sized on a Bioanalyzer 2100, and re-quantified with the KAPA Library Quantification kit. Each immunoSEQ 96-well plate was sequenced on its own single-read 150-cycle Illumina NextSeq 550 flow cell. The paper's data handling went like this. Because only junctional sequences without quality scores were contained in the immunoSEQ output, filtering matching that applied to full-length reads could not be performed. Sequences were annotated with PyIR, a Python wrapper for IgBLAST v1.9, using IMGT germline references to assign V/J genes and CDR3. Reads were removed for weak V/J assignments (E-value above 1e-6), missing CDR3, stop codons, out-of-frame junctions, or ambiguous translated residues. V3J clonotypes were defined as sequences sharing the same inferred V gene, J gene, and CDR3 amino acid sequence. Percentage overlap between repertoires was computed as shared unique clonotypes divided by the size of the smaller repertoire. Richness of each repertoire was evaluated using RTK rarefaction, the Chao1 estimator, and Recon v2.1 estimates of unobserved clonotypes. Generation probabilities for all TCRbeta clonotypes obtained by the gDNA method from a few donors were computed using OLGA. TCRdb provides this immuneACCESS table in a form limited to in-frame rearrangements. Some clones are lacking; in checked studies, under half of them reflect an unresolved V gene, and why the rest are absent is not known. V and J calls and clone size come straight from that table; D and trimming were deduced from the DNA. Recorded for this sample are about 2.4 million clones; around nine tenths of them occurred a single time. The top ten clonotypes cover roughly 0.15% of the sample.

Measured from the cysteine to the phenylalanine, the CDR3 is 14 residues long. Only the CDR3 region is kept as DNA, spanning 42 bases read in frame from base 1. Looking up the germline V gene (reference sequence) yields CDR1 LNHDA and CDR2 SQIVND. V lost 1 base and J lost 3 bases; the stretch between them is 6 bases long. Here the chain combines TRBV19 and TRBJ2-2; the D gene cannot be resolved reliably. The sample was naive CD4+ T cells sorted from blood. According to the study, the label for this sample's cell subset or site signals: CD45RA+ positively selected. The sequence came from a young man in good health. The nucleotide sequence is TGTGCCAGTAGTATAGTGGTCGACACCGGGGAGCTGTTTTTT. Protein translation: CASSIVVDTGELFF. Beyond the CDR3, the reference TRBV19 and TRBJ2-2 genes provide the residues; the full variable domain reads: DGGITQSPKYLFRKEGQNVTLSCEQNLNHDAMYWYRQDPGQGLRLIYYSQIVNDFQKGDIAEGYSVSREKKESFPLTVTSAQKNPTAFYLCASSIVVDTGELFFGEGSRLTVL.